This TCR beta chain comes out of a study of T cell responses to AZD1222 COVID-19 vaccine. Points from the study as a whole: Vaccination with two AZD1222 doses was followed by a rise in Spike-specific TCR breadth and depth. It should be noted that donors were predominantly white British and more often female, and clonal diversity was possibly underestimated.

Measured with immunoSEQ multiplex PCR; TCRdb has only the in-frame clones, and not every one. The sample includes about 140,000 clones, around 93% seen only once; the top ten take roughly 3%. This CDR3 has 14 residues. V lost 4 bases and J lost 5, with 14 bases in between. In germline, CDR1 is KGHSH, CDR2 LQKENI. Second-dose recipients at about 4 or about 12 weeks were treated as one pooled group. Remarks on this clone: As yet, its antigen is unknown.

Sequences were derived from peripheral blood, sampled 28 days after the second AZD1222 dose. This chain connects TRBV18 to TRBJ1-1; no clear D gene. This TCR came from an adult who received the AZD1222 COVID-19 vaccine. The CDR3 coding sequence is TGTGCCAGCTCACGAACCCGCCGGGAAACTGAAGCTTTCTTT. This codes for CASSRTRRETEAFF.